This is a list of T cell receptor beta chains from one sample in a study of long-term antiretroviral therapy in people with HIV. Libraries were prepared by immunoSEQ multiplex PCR; TCRdb keeps only in-frame clonotypes and omits some of them. This sample yields 25,000 to 35,000 clones, of which roughly 92% are seen a single time; 10% belongs to the top ten. Source: unsorted PBMCs, taken 6.2 years after starting antiretroviral therapy. These receptors were taken from a man between 40 and 49 years old with HIV. Both conserved end residues are part of each CDR3. The D gene is left open where the match is weak. Where a row states a size, it is once, few, many or the class of an expanded clone; other rows omit it.

cdr3_length	j_call	clone_size	v_call	d_call	cdr3_aa	cdr3_nt
13	TRBJ1-1	NA	TRBV7-6	NA	CASSQGLATEAFF	TGTGCCAGCAGCCAGGGGTTGGCCACTGAAGCTTTCTTT
16	TRBJ2-4	NA	TRBV4-1	NA	CASSQVNRGAKNIQYF	TGCGCCAGCAGCCAGGTTAACCGGGGGGCCAAAAACATTCAGTACTTC
15	TRBJ1-2	NA	TRBV7-9	NA	CASRDAQGAPSGYTF	TGTGCCAGCAGGGACGCGCAGGGCGCACCATCTGGCTACACCTTC
13	TRBJ1-1	NA	TRBV14	NA	CASSQDLRGGAFF	TGTGCCAGCAGCCAAGATCTTCGTGGGGGGGCTTTCTTT
16	TRBJ2-2	once	TRBV7-3	TRBD2	CASSFQAGSDTGELFF	TGTGCCAGCAGCTTCCAAGCGGGGTCTGACACCGGGGAGCTGTTTTTT
11	TRBJ2-7	NA	TRBV10-2	NA	CASSESYEQYF	TGCGCCAGCAGTGAGTCTTACGAGCAGTACTTC
13	TRBJ1-1	NA	TRBV5-1	NA	CASSLMINTEAFF	TGCGCCAGCAGCTTGATGATAAACACTGAAGCTTTCTTT
15	TRBJ2-5	once	TRBV7-9	NA	CASSYLHRDQETQYF	TGTGCCAGCAGCTACCTACACAGGGACCAAGAGACCCAGTACTTC
14	TRBJ1-5	NA	TRBV5-1	TRBD1	CASSLGQGGQPQHF	TGCGCCAGCAGCTTAGGACAGGGTGGTCAGCCCCAGCATTTT
12	TRBJ2-5	NA	TRBV6-1	NA	CASRTGGETQYF	TGTGCCAGCAGAACAGGAGGGGAGACCCAGTACTTC
14	TRBJ2-7	NA	TRBV9	NA	CASSAGPEGYEQYF	TGTGCCAGCAGCGCGGGACCCGAGGGCTACGAGCAGTACTTC
13	TRBJ1-2	NA	TRBV19	NA	CASSIDRRYGYTF	TGTGCCAGTAGTATTGACAGAAGGTATGGCTACACCTTC
18	TRBJ2-1	NA	TRBV9	TRBD2	CASSEPGFLGGGGNEQFF	TGTGCCAGCAGCGAACCAGGGTTCCTCGGGGGGGGTGGCAATGAGCAGTTCTTC
12	TRBJ1-4	NA	TRBV2	NA	CASRSGSEKLFF	TGTGCCAGCAGGTCGGGGTCTGAAAAACTGTTTTTT
16	TRBJ2-3	NA	TRBV27	TRBD1	CASSFLGQGYTDTQYF	TGTGCCAGCAGTTTCCTCGGACAGGGATACACAGATACGCAGTATTTT
16	TRBJ1-2	NA	TRBV30	NA	CAWSVLRQATLYGYTF	TGTGCCTGGAGTGTACTCCGGCAGGCGACCCTCTATGGCTACACCTTC
16	TRBJ2-3	NA	TRBV5-1	TRBD2	CASTTTTSARTDTQYF	TGCGCCAGCACCACTACTACTAGCGCCCGCACAGATACGCAGTATTTT
19	TRBJ2-6	once	TRBV4-1	NA	CASSQDSRGEASGANVLTF	TGCGCCAGCAGCCAAGATAGTAGGGGCGAGGCTTCTGGGGCCAACGTCCTGACTTTC
13	TRBJ2-2	NA	TRBV5-4	NA	CASSLESTGELFF	TGTGCCAGCAGCTTGGAATCCACCGGGGAGCTGTTTTTT
16	TRBJ2-5	NA	TRBV7-9	NA	CASSPTVGLHQETQYF	TGTGCCAGCAGCCCTACCGTGGGACTTCATCAAGAGACCCAGTACTTC
15	TRBJ2-2	NA	TRBV6-6	TRBD2	CASRPGTSGTGELFF	TGTGCCAGCAGGCCCGGGACTAGCGGCACCGGGGAGCTGTTTTTT
17	TRBJ2-3	NA	TRBV5-6	TRBD1	CASSLHGQGQRTDTQYF	TGTGCCAGCAGCTTGCATGGACAGGGTCAACGGACAGATACGCAGTATTTT
16	TRBJ2-1	NA	TRBV27	TRBD2	CASSLTTSGSLNEQFF	TGTGCCAGCAGTTTGACAACTAGCGGGAGTCTGAATGAGCAGTTCTTC
12	TRBJ1-1	NA	TRBV7-8	NA	CASSPQGAEAFF	TGTGCCAGCAGCCCCCAGGGCGCTGAAGCTTTCTTT
12	TRBJ2-3	NA	TRBV2	TRBD2	CASRHTGTKKYF	TGTGCCAGCAGGCACACCGGGACTAAGAAGTATTTT
15	TRBJ2-1	NA	TRBV27	NA	CASSIPPPGPNEQFF	TGTGCCAGCAGCATCCCCCCGCCCGGCCCAAATGAGCAGTTCTTC
11	TRBJ2-7	NA	TRBV29-1	NA	CSVAGTYEQYF	TGCAGCGTTGCAGGGACCTACGAGCAGTACTTC
17	TRBJ2-5	NA	TRBV5-5	TRBD1	CASGTRGRATFEETQYF	TGTGCCAGTGGCACAAGGGGGCGCGCTACCTTCGAAGAGACCCAGTACTTC
17	TRBJ1-5	NA	TRBV10-3	TRBD1	CAISEWDRGRGNQPQHF	TGTGCCATCAGTGAGTGGGACAGGGGGCGAGGCAATCAGCCCCAGCATTTT
13	TRBJ1-1	NA	TRBV15	NA	CATSLTINTEAFF	TGTGCCACCAGCTTGACAATTAACACTGAAGCTTTCTTT
12	TRBJ1-5	NA	TRBV2	NA	CASTGSNQPQHF	TGTGCCAGCACAGGGAGCAATCAGCCCCAGCATTTT
14	TRBJ2-7	NA	TRBV2	NA	CASRWDPSLYEQYF	TGTGCCAGCAGATGGGATCCCTCTCTCTACGAGCAGTACTTC
12	TRBJ2-1	NA	TRBV7-9	TRBD2	CASSPQGTSQFF	TGTGCCAGCAGCCCTCAAGGGACTAGTCAGTTCTTC
17	TRBJ2-3	NA	TRBV7-8	NA	CASSFYDIDWEKDTQYF	TGTGCCAGCAGCTTTTACGACATCGACTGGGAGAAGGATACGCAGTATTTT
13	TRBJ2-7	NA	TRBV6-6	TRBD1	CASSSGTGYEQYF	TGTGCCAGCAGCTCTGGGACAGGGTACGAGCAGTACTTC
16	TRBJ2-7	once	TRBV18	TRBD2	CASSSLRREYSYEQYF	TGTGCCAGCTCATCACTTAGGCGGGAGTATTCCTACGAGCAGTACTTC
11	TRBJ2-5	NA	TRBV30	NA	CAWELYQTQYF	TGTGCCTGGGAGCTCTATCAGACCCAGTACTTC
11	TRBJ2-2	NA	TRBV6-5	NA	CAVQGAGELFF	TGTGCCGTACAGGGTGCCGGGGAGCTGTTTTTT
16	TRBJ1-5	NA	TRBV2	NA	CASSGGSAASNQPQHF	TGTGCCAGCAGTGGGGGTTCGGCGGCTAGCAATCAGCCCCAGCATTTT
15	TRBJ1-1	NA	TRBV5-1	NA	CASSWSDVKNTEAFF	TGCGCCAGCAGCTGGTCGGACGTAAAGAACACTGAAGCTTTCTTT
20	TRBJ2-6	NA	TRBV11-2	NA	CASSLDSGTGSLSGANVLTF	TGTGCCAGCAGCTTAGATAGCGGGACAGGGTCACTTTCTGGGGCCAACGTCCTGACTTTC
14	TRBJ1-2	NA	TRBV5-5	NA	CASSLGVGPGGYTF	TGTGCCAGCAGCTTGGGAGTGGGCCCGGGAGGCTACACCTTC